The entry below describes one T cell receptor beta chain. Its antigen is currently unknown. Trimming removed 2 bases from V and 2 bases from J, with 13 bases in between. Per the germline V gene, CDR1 is SEHNR and CDR2 is FQNEAQ (reference sequence). The CDR3 is 15 residues long. These data are taken from a study of PD-1 blockade in classical Hodgkin lymphoma. The patients all showed relapse after autologous stem cell transplantation, while their brentuximab vedotin exposure varied. Libraries were prepared by immunoSEQ multiplex PCR; TCRdb keeps only in-frame clonotypes and omits some of them. This repertoire shows 25,000 to 30,000 clones, roughly 70% found once; its top ten account for about 26%. Regarding the study as a whole: Initiation of nivolumab under 1 year after ASCT led to exclusion of patients. Complete responders had baseline diversity similar to newly diagnosed patients. It was CD4+ TCR diversity, not CD8+, that rose significantly by C4D1.

This chain uses TRBV7-9 with TRBJ2-7; TRBD1 might be the D (6 bases). The sequence was obtained from a human donor with classical Hodgkin lymphoma. The sequenced sample was peripheral blood mononuclear cells (PBMCs), obtained before the second cycle of nivolumab. The CDR3: CASSLSPQGTYEQYV. CDR3 sequence (DNA): TGTGCCAGCAGCTTATCCCCACAGGGTACCTACGAGCAGTACGTC.